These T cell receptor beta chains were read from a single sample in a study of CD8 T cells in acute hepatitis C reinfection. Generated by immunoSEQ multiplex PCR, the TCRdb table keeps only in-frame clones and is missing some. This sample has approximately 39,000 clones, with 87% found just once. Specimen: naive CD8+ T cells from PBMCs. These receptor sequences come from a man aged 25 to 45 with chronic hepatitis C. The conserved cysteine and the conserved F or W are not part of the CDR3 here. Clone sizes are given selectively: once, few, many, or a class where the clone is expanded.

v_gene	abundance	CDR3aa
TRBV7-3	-	ASSLTLAGGPREQF
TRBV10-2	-	ASSEYRGMD
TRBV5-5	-	ASSVLGLEAF
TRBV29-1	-	SVAVGNTEAF
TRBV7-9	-	ASSLGLGAYEQY
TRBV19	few	ASSVSGEQY
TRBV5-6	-	ASRSGPGQGSHEQY
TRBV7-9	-	ASSLEPNHEQY
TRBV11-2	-	ASSLAGDTDTQY
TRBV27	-	ATTDRVNEQF
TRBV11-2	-	ASSFFVAVTYNEQF
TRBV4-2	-	ASSQGFEQY
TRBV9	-	ASSVGSGGSYEQY
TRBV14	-	ASSQGRNQPQH
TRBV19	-	ASNLGHIQPQH
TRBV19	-	ASSEREMNTEAF
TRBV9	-	ASSGTGNEQY
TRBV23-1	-	ASSQSGQPKRAYEQY
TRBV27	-	ASSLLLAGQDEQF
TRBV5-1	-	ASSLVADYGYT
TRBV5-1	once	ASQLAGAYEQY
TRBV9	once	ASSGRRWADYGYT
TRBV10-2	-	ASSDLLNTDTQY